These 30 T cell receptor beta chains share one sample of origin, sequenced in a study of blood T cell repertoires in COVID-19 (TCRdb year 2020). The library was made by the immunoSEQ multiplex PCR assay. The clones in this table, taken by TCRdb from immuneACCESS, are in-frame only. Not every clone is retained; where verified, under half of the shortfall comes from an unresolved V gene, and the cause of the rest is unknown. For this sample there are a few hundred thousand clones; 75% to 90% appear just once. The top ten clones comprise 8.8% of the sample. Sequencing was carried out using PBMCs or T cells enriched from blood (not recorded which). The receptors come from a man in his forties who had recovered from COVID-19.

This clone has more than one count but fewer than ten. This rearrangement joins TRBV4-3 to TRBJ1-1; 7 bases are a match to TRBD1. Germline V gene data show CDR1 as LGHNA and CDR2 as YSLEER. The ends lost 1 base at V and 1 base at J; junction bases unmatched: 6. The CDR3 has 16 residues. The CDR3 loop reads CASSQAWTGGNTEAFF. The CDR3 DNA is TGCGCCAGCAGCCAAGCTTGGACAGGCGGGAACACTGAAGCTTTCTTT.

The chain recombines TRBV12-5 with TRBJ1-1, with D maybe TRBD1 (6 bases). The germline CDR1 and CDR2 sequences are LGHNT and FRNRAP. The CDR3 extends over 14 amino acids. Trimming pared 1 base from V and 5 bases from J, leaving 11 bases between. CDR3 DNA: TGTGCTAGTGGTTTGGCAACAGGGACAACTGAAGCTTTCTTT. It codes for CASGLATGTTEAFF.

The chain has TRBV5-1 and TRBJ1-1; 10 bases line up with TRBD1. V was clipped by 1 base and J by 6 bases; unmatched bases: 3. Germline CDR1 reads SGHRS; CDR2 reads YFSETQ. The CDR3 has 14 residues. The CDR3 reads CASSLRQGAAEAFF. The CDR3 DNA is TGCGCCAGCAGCTTGAGACAGGGGGCGGCTGAAGCTTTCTTT.

The V call is TRBV3-1 (or the pseudogene TRBV3-2), the J call TRBJ2-3, with 12 positions matching TRBD2. The CDR3 is made up of 15 amino acids. The V gene end was trimmed by 4 bases and the J gene end by 2 bases; junction bases not matched to a gene: 1. CDR1 and CDR2 (germline): LGHDT, YNNKEL (reference sequence). The CDR3 reads CASSRLAGDTDTQYF. The CDR3 nucleotides are TGTGCCAGCAGCCGACTAGCGGGGGACACAGATACGCAGTATTTT.

This rearrangement joins TRBV20-1 to TRBJ2-1, with unresolved D. V dropped 3 bases and J dropped 3 bases, with 12 bases sitting between them. This CDR3 spans 14 amino acids. Germline CDR1 and CDR2: DFQATT and SNEGSKA (reference sequence). The CDR3 reads CSASLPGLYNEQFF. The DNA for the CDR3 is TGCAGTGCTAGTCTCCCAGGCCTCTACAATGAGCAGTTCTTC.

The V call is TRBV28, the J call TRBJ1-4; 7 bases are shared with TRBD1. Germline loops: CDR1 MDHEN, CDR2 SYDVKM. V was pared by 1 base and J by 8 bases, with 4 bases of the junction left unmatched. The CDR3 sequence is 14 residues long. As DNA, the CDR3 is TGTGCCAGCAGTTTATATGGGACAGCAGAAAAACTGTTTTTT. Protein product: CASSLYGTAEKLFF. The variable domain in full, completed from reference TRBV28 and TRBJ1-4, reads DVKVTQSSRYLVKRTGEKVFLECVQDMDHENMFWYRQDPGLGLRLIYFSYDVKMKEKGDIPEGYSVSREKKERFSLILESASTNQTSMYLCASSLYGTAEKLFFGSGTQLSVL.

The V gene is TRBV24-1, the J gene TRBJ2-1; 10 bases are shared with TRBD1. Trimming took 4 bases from V and 7 from J; bases not matched to a gene: 15. The germline V gene encodes CDR1 KGHDR and CDR2 SFDVKD. The CDR3 has 18 residues. This CDR3 is CATSDTRWRDRGVNEQFF. The CDR3 DNA follows: TGTGCCACCAGTGACACTCGATGGCGGGACAGGGGAGTGAATGAGCAGTTCTTC.

This sequence joins TRBV5-8 and TRBJ1-1; D is unclear. The CDR3 is 14 amino acids. Trimming pared 6 bases from V and 4 bases from J, leaving 16 bases between. The germline V gene encodes CDR1 SGHTS and CDR2 YDEGEE. Here the CDR3 DNA reads TGTGCCAGCATTCTATCCGTGAGAATCACTGAAGCTTTCTTT. Protein sequence: CASILSVRITEAFF. Full variable domain (remainder filled in from reference TRBV5-8 and TRBJ1-1): EAGVTQSPTHLIKTRGQQATLRCSPISGHTSVYWYQQALGLGLQFLLWYDEGEERNRGNFPPRFSGRQFPNYSSELNVNALELEDSALYLCASILSVRITEAFFGQGTRLTVV.

The chain has TRBV5-1 and TRBJ1-2; TRBD1 agrees at 10 bases. Germline V CDR1 and CDR2: SGHRS, YFSETQ. The CDR3 contains 14 residues. J lost 8 bases, V lost 3 bases, and 7 bases had no gene match. This chain's CDR3 is CASSSTTGGNGYTF. CDR3 sequence (DNA): TGCGCCAGCAGCTCAACGACAGGGGGCAACGGCTACACCTTC.

V gene TRBV7-2 combines with J gene TRBJ1-3; D remains unclear. The ends were cut back, 2 bases at V and 0 bases at J, with 14 bases in the middle. The germline V gene has CDR1 SGHTA and CDR2 FQGNSA. CDR3 size: 17 residues. CDR3 region: CASSLYNPGSSGNTIYF. For the CDR3, the DNA is TGTGCCAGCAGCTTATATAATCCGGGAAGCTCTGGAAACACCATATATTTT.

This chain uses TRBV11-1 with TRBJ2-5; 8 nucleotides align to TRBD1. Per the germline V gene, CDR1 is SGHAT and CDR2 is FQDESV (reference sequence). V was clipped by 5 bases and J by 1 base; unmatched bases: 6. The CDR3 length is 15 residues. The chain's CDR3 is CASSPGQGGQETQYF. DNA for the CDR3: TGTGCCAGCAGCCCCGGACAGGGCGGCCAAGAGACCCAGTACTTC. The full variable domain, with the rest looked up from reference TRBV11-1 and TRBJ2-5, is EAEVAQSPRYKITEKSQAVAFWCDPISGHATLYWYRQILGQGPELLVQFQDESVVDDSQLPKDRFSAERLKGVDSTLKIQPAELGDSAMYLCASSPGQGGQETQYFGPGTRLLVL.

The chain combines TRBV4-1 with TRBJ1-2, with D maybe TRBD1 (6 bases). Germline CDR1 is MGHRA and CDR2 is YSYEKL. The ends were cut back, 0 bases at V and 11 bases at J, with 19 bases in the middle. The CDR3 extends over 15 amino acids. The CDR3 reads CASSQESGGQAKYTF. The DNA of the CDR3 is TGCGCCAGCAGCCAAGAGAGTGGGGGACAAGCGAAATACACCTTC.

The chain combines TRBV11-2 with TRBJ1-3; TRBD1 agrees at 7 bases. Germline V lookup: CDR1 SGHAT, CDR2 FQNNGV. The CDR3 extends over 16 amino acids. Trimming cost V 4 bases and J 3 bases; bases outside gene matches: 9. The CDR3 region is CASSYGVHRGGNTIYF. The CDR3 region has the DNA TGTGCCAGCAGCTACGGGGTACACAGGGGTGGAAACACCATATATTTT.

This clone has a handful of counts. J is TRBJ2-2 and V is TRBV28; 12 nucleotides line up with TRBD2. The CDR3 is 20 residues long. V was clipped by 3 bases and J by 1 base; unmatched bases: 12. Germline V gene data show CDR1 as MDHEN and CDR2 as SYDVKM. In DNA form, the CDR3 reads TGTGCCAGCAGTTTTTTAAAGTATCGGACTAGCGGGATGAACACCGGGGAGCTGTTTTTT. Protein sequence: CASSFLKYRTSGMNTGELFF.

The chain has TRBV28 and TRBJ2-7, with D possibly matching TRBD2 (7 bases). The V end lost 8 bases, the J end lost 4 bases, and 18 bases lay between the germline ends. The CDR3 length is 14 residues. Germline V CDR1 and CDR2: MDHEN, SYDVKM. This CDR3 is CASGGAGVMYEQYF. In DNA form, the CDR3 reads TGTGCCAGCGGGGGGGCGGGAGTGATGTACGAGCAGTACTTC.

This chain joins TRBV29-1 and TRBJ2-1; TRBD2 might be the D (5 bases). The CDR3 extends over 14 amino acids. Germline CDR1 is SQVTM and CDR2 is ANQGSEA. V lost 2 bases to trimming and J lost 0 bases, with 8 bases between them. This chain's CDR3 is CSVEIGGSYNEQFF. CDR3 bases: TGCAGCGTTGAAATCGGAGGCTCCTACAATGAGCAGTTCTTC.

This clone was found a few times. The rearrangement joins TRBV15 to TRBJ1-6; possible D gene TRBD1, 5 bases. The germline V gene encodes CDR1 LNHNV and CDR2 YYDKDF (reference sequence). This CDR3 comprises 16 residues. Between the trimmed V and J ends, which lost 9 bases and 0 bases, there was a span of 15 bases. The CDR3 region has the DNA TGTGCCACTCACCCGGGGGGGGGCTCCTATAATTCACCCCTCCACTTT. Translated: CATHPGGGSYNSPLHF.

The chain carries TRBV28 and TRBJ1-5, with 9 nucleotides matching TRBD1. CDR3 length: 16 amino acids. Germline trimming cut 4 bases from V and 6 bases from J; bases unmatched to any gene: 10. Germline loops: CDR1 MDHEN, CDR2 SYDVKM. The CDR3 region is CASSSPGTGNFQPQHF. In DNA form, the CDR3 reads TGTGCCAGCAGTTCCCCCGGGACAGGGAATTTTCAGCCCCAGCATTTT.

This clone has a handful of counts. The chain combines TRBV7-9 with TRBJ2-7, with a weak D call TRBD1 (5 bases). With 0 bases removed from V and 2 bases from J, the gap between germline ends came to 14 bases. CDR3 length: 16 residues. The germline V gene has CDR1 SEHNR and CDR2 FQNEAQ (reference sequence). CDR3 coding DNA: TGTGCCAGCAGCTTAGCGCTGGCAGGGATCCCCTACGAGCAGTACTTC. This gives the protein CASSLALAGIPYEQYF. Variable domain in full (rest from reference TRBV7-9 and TRBJ2-7): DTGVSQNPRHKITKRGQNVTFRCDPISEHNRLYWYRQTLGQGPEFLTYFQNEAQLEKSRLLSDRFSAERPKGSFSTLEIQRTEQGDSAMYLCASSLALAGIPYEQYFGPGTRLTVT.

CDR3 in amino acids: CSAGLAGSYNEQFF. The CDR3 nucleotides read TGCAGCGCTGGACTAGCAGGATCCTACAATGAGCAGTTCTTC. The chain joins TRBV29-1 to TRBJ2-1; 8 bases line up with TRBD2. The J segment lost 1 base and the V segment lost 7 bases, leaving 6 bases of the junction unmatched. The germline V gene encodes CDR1 SQVTM and CDR2 ANQGSEA. CDR3 size: 14 residues.

V is TRBV9 and J is TRBJ1-5; the D gene is possibly TRBD1 (5 bases). V lost 4 bases and J 1 base, leaving 18 bases between the germline ends. CDR3 length: 17 amino acids. CDR1 SGDLS and CDR2 YYNGEE come from the germline V gene. The CDR3 nucleotides read TGTGCCAGCAGCCCCACGGGGGATATTCTGAGCAATCAGCCCCAGCATTTT. It translates to CASSPTGDILSNQPQHF.

This clone was observed a handful of times. The chain has TRBV27 and TRBJ2-3, with D perhaps matching TRBD2 (5 bases). The CDR3 contains 17 residues. V was clipped by 0 bases and J by 2 bases, with 15 bases between them. From germline, CDR1 is MNHEY and CDR2 SMNVEV (reference sequence). The CDR3: CASSLSTRERNTDTQYF. CDR3 coding DNA: TGTGCCAGCAGTTTATCGACCCGCGAGCGGAACACAGATACGCAGTATTTT.

This chain connects TRBV7-8 to TRBJ2-3; D call uncertain. The germline V gene encodes CDR1 SGHVS and CDR2 FQNEAQ. V lost 7 bases and J 3 bases, leaving 32 bases between the germline ends. This CDR3 has 20 residues. DNA for the CDR3: TGTGCCAGCACCCCAGAGGCCCCGTTTGTGGTCGGAGAAGGTACAGATACGCAGTATTTT. This codes for CASTPEAPFVVGEGTDTQYF.

The chain has TRBV7-4 and TRBJ1-4, with 9 positions matching TRBD1. The V segment lost 6 bases and the J segment 0 bases; nucleotides outside the gene matches: 17. Germline CDR1 SGHVT, CDR2 SQSDAQ. The CDR3 is 20 amino acids. CDR3 sequence: CASRLPPLGTGLSTNEKLFF. In DNA form, the CDR3 reads TGTGCCAGCAGGTTGCCGCCTCTCGGGACAGGGCTATCAACTAATGAAAAACTGTTTTTT.

The chain is built from TRBV19 and TRBJ1-1; D possibly corresponds to TRBD1 (6 bases). Germline V gene lookup returns CDR1 LNHDA and CDR2 SQIVND (reference sequence). Trimming cost V 3 bases and J 6 bases, with 11 bases left between them. The CDR3 is 13 amino acids. The CDR3 DNA is TGTGCCAGTAGTATTGGGGGCGGCCCTGAAGCTTTCTTT. Protein: CASSIGGGPEAFF.

The chain carries TRBV5-4 and TRBJ2-2; tentatively, D is TRBD1 (6 bases). Germline CDR1 reads SGHNT; CDR2 reads YYREEE (reference sequence). V dropped 0 bases and J dropped 2 bases, with 8 bases sitting between them. CDR3 size: 15 residues. CDR3 region: CASSLDRANTGELFF. For the CDR3, the DNA is TGTGCCAGCAGCTTGGACAGGGCAAACACCGGGGAGCTGTTTTTT.

This rearrangement joins TRBV20-1 to TRBJ2-3; 9 bases agree with TRBD1. From germline, CDR1 is DFQATT and CDR2 SNEGSKA (reference sequence). Trimming took 3 bases from V and 4 from J; bases not matched to a gene: 5. CDR3 size: 14 residues. The DNA of the CDR3 is TGCAGTGCTAGTTACAGGGGGCAGGCAGATACGCAGTATTTT. Its protein product is CSASYRGQADTQYF.

The genes are TRBV27 and TRBJ1-6; D gene uncertain. CDR1 and CDR2 from the germline V gene are MNHEY and SMNVEV (reference sequence). V was pared by 2 bases and J by 7 bases, with 12 bases between. The CDR3 consists of 15 residues. The CDR3 DNA is TGTGCCAGCAGTTTACTACTCGGGATAAATTCACCCCTCCACTTT. The encoded protein is CASSLLLGINSPLHF.

The chain employs TRBV6-5 and TRBJ1-1; 8 bases map to TRBD1. The trim removed 5 bases at V and 5 bases at J, leaving 10 bases unmatched. Germline-derived CDR1 and CDR2 are MNHEY and SVGAGI. The CDR3 extends over 15 amino acids. This CDR3 is CASSTLRGRGTEAFF. CDR3 sequence (DNA): TGTGCCAGCAGTACACTCAGGGGGCGGGGTACTGAAGCTTTCTTT.

The chain employs TRBV7-8 and TRBJ2-2; D might be TRBD1 (5 bases). Trimming pared 2 bases from V and 0 bases from J, leaving 7 bases between. Germline assignment: CDR1 SGHVS and CDR2 FQNEAQ. The CDR3 covers 15 residues. CDR3 in DNA: TGTGCCAGCAGCTTACCAGGGACGAACACCGGGGAGCTGTTTTTT. It specifies CASSLPGTNTGELFF.